A selection of T cell receptor beta chains follows, all from one sample in a study of shared clonotypes between healthy human individuals. Measured with immunoSEQ multiplex PCR; TCRdb has only the in-frame clones, and not every one. Of some 2,500,000 clones detected, roughly 92% appear once; the ten largest clones hold approximately 0.41%. What was sequenced was naive CD4+ T cells from PBMCs. Receptors were obtained from a man aged 18 to 30 in good health. Some clones in this sample may be carry-over from other donors' samples. The CDR3 runs from the conserved cysteine through the conserved F or W. The order of the fields is D gene, V gene, CDR3 length, CDR3 protein. The D gene is left open where the match is weak.

-	TRBV18	16	CASSPLGGLNGETQYF
TRBD2	TRBV5-1	16	CASSLTTSGVSYEQYF
-	TRBV2	13	CASRTSQNTEAFF
-	TRBV18	16	CASSLGLNPMGETQYF
TRBD2	TRBV19	13	CASREAGANVLTF
TRBD2	TRBV28	15	CASSQPGLGGGELFF
-	TRBV6-1	12	CASSRLTYGYTF
-	TRBV7-9	15	CASSLGRTPQETQYF
-	TRBV11-3	15	CASSPSGYHTDTQYF
TRBD1	TRBV18	14	CASSQGQSGGEQYF
-	TRBV10-3	12	CAISEGGRHHVF
-	TRBV11-2	15	CASRPIKGLRETQYF
-	TRBV27	13	CASSLSWGHEQYF
-	TRBV5-1	14	CASTALLTNYGYTF
-	TRBV7-9	13	CASSTYREETQYF
TRBD1	TRBV11-2	14	CAIQSGQPNTEAFF
-	TRBV6-6	16	CASTRGDLTVNTEAFF
-	TRBV5-1	12	CASSSRVNEQFF
-	TRBV18	17	CASSPPKNSDGYQPQHF
TRBD1	TRBV9	15	CASSIGQGGTDTQYF
TRBD1	TRBV18	16	CASSAGQGAIGQPQHF
TRBD2	TRBV4-1	17	CASSPRGGRTNTGELFF
-	TRBV2	14	CASSDRVNTGELFF
TRBD1	TRBV11-2	15	CASSSGWTGSYEQYF
-	TRBV7-9	15	CASSELAPSYNEQFF
TRBD1	TRBV18	16	CASSPTFTGDRVPLHF
-	TRBV9	17	CASSVAMGQTTGNEQFF
-	TRBV28	16	CASSLYKAVSGNTIYF
TRBD2	TRBV14	16	CASSQSRGSSYNEQFF
-	TRBV5-1	15	CASSTSTEYNQPQHF
-	TRBV28	16	CASRGSRQGGYNEQFF
TRBD2	TRBV9	14	CASSQAGGYNEQFF
-	TRBV28	18	CASSLNPRANGGNQPQHF
-	TRBV4-2	21	CASSHPADLGYGGKRYNEQFF
TRBD2	TRBV2	14	CASTRWTSGETQYF
-	TRBV4-2	17	CASSQRHSQGFGNTIYF
-	TRBV5-8	13	CASSARLVGEQYF
-	TRBV7-2	14	CASSLVLDKGLAFF
-	TRBV5-1	13	CASSRWVSYEQYF